The 5 T cell receptor beta chains below all came from one sample that was sequenced in a study of cytomegalovirus exposure and HLA in healthy donors. The PCR was carried out with 60 Vbeta primers and 13 Jbeta primers. The table came from immunoSEQ multiplex PCR; TCRdb's copy has only in-frame clones and leaves some out. The data contain roughly 150,000 clones, over 60% of them singletons. The sequencing input was PBMCs. The receptors derive from a man aged 40-49 years in good health and CMV-seronegative.

The J gene is TRBJ2-1, the V gene TRBV18, with TRBD2 identical over 15 bases. Trimming at V came to 3 bases and at J to 6 bases, leaving 6 bases not matched to a gene. This CDR3 has 17 residues. The germline V gene encodes CDR1 KGHSH and CDR2 LQKENI. The CDR3, as DNA: TGTGCCAGCTCACCTGGGACTAGCGGGAGGTGGAGCAATGAGCAGTTCTTC. Its protein product is CASSPGTSGRWSNEQFF.

V is TRBV4-3 and J is TRBJ2-3; D unclear. The germline V and J ends were trimmed by 1 base and 2 bases, with 10 bases remaining between them. The CDR3 covers 15 residues. CDR1 and CDR2 (germline): LGHNA, YSLEER. CDR3 sequence (DNA): TGCGCCAGCAGCCAAGGAGTCGGTTCCACAGATACGCAGTATTTT. This gives the protein CASSQGVGSTDTQYF.

This clone was recorded a few times. The gene calls are TRBV28 and TRBJ1-2; D remains ambiguous. The CDR3 is 14 residues long. Germline V gene data show CDR1 as MDHEN and CDR2 as SYDVKM. The V end lost 5 bases, the J end lost 4 bases, and 14 bases lay between the germline ends. The CDR3 reads CASSPPLEGYGYTF. The CDR3 bases are TGTGCCAGCAGTCCACCTCTAGAGGGCTATGGCTACACCTTC.

The gene calls are TRBV10-1 and TRBJ2-5, with D possibly TRBD1 on 6 matching bases. Per the germline V gene, CDR1 is WNHNN and CDR2 is SYGVQD (reference sequence). There are 13 residues in the CDR3. V lost 4 bases and J lost 1, with 7 bases in between. The CDR3 reads CASSATGQETQYF. CDR3 bases: TGCGCCAGCAGTGCGACAGGCCAAGAGACCCAGTACTTC.

The chain recombines TRBV6-4 with TRBJ2-1; tentatively, D is TRBD1 (6 bases). Germline V lookup: CDR1 MRHNA, CDR2 SNTAGT. The length of the CDR3 is 15 residues. The V end was cut by 1 base, the J end by 6 bases, with 13 bases between. For the CDR3, the DNA is TGTGCCAGCAGTGACTGGAACAGGGCCCCCAATGAGCAGTTCTTC. This encodes CASSDWNRAPNEQFF.